The next 15 T cell receptor beta chains were all read from a single sample in a study of blood T cells in healthy people across ages. The second PCR ran about 6 to 12 cycles with a sample-barcoded 5' primer and J-beta primers. MiXCR was run by TCRdb on the 5' RACE reads, yielding one entry per CDR3 protein. The table has approximately 780,000 distinct CDR3 sequences, roughly 24% seen once. A further study also used this sample, focusing on T cells of mothers and their children.

The sequenced sample was blood. These receptors all come from a boy aged 5-17 years in good health.

In this sample, this clonotype turned up a few times. The CDR3 spells CASPDPQETQYF. Written as DNA, the CDR3 is TGTGCCAGCCCGGACCCTCAAGAGACCCAGTACTTC. The V and J genes are TRBV21-1 and TRBJ2-5. TRBV21-1 is a recognized pseudogene. This CDR3 contains 12 residues.

The rearrangement joins TRBV6-4 to TRBJ1-1; D unresolved. Deletions cut 7 bases from V and 0 bases from J, with 18 bases between. The CDR3 is 16 amino acids. The germline gives CDR1 MRHNA, CDR2 SNTAGT. CDR3 in DNA: TGTGCCAGCAACAGAACCCCGTTGAATTTGAACACTGAAGCTTTCTTT. Translation gives CASNRTPLNLNTEAFF.

V and J are TRBV2 and TRBJ2-1, with 10 bases lining up with TRBD2. V trimming: 3 bases; J trimming: 4 bases; junction bases outside the gene matches: 6. The CDR3 runs 16 residues. Germline lookup yields CDR1 SNHLY and CDR2 FYNNEI. This chain's CDR3 is CASSESLSGGYNEQFF. CDR3 bases: TGTGCCAGCAGTGAGTCACTTAGCGGGGGGTACAATGAGCAGTTCTTC.

The V call is TRBV2, the J call TRBJ1-2; D may be TRBD1 (5 bases). The CDR3 runs to 13 residues. From germline, CDR1 is SNHLY and CDR2 FYNNEI. V was clipped by 6 bases and J by 4 bases, with 12 bases between them. The CDR3: CASRNDSLYGYTF. As DNA, the CDR3 is TGTGCCAGCAGGAACGACAGTCTCTATGGCTACACCTTC.

This clonotype was detected only a few times. CDR3 coding DNA: TGCAGTGCCCCTGGACTAGACTCCTACAATGAGCAGTTCTTC. Protein: CSAPGLDSYNEQFF. V gene TRBV20-1 combines with J gene TRBJ2-1; 7 bases align to TRBD2. Germline V gene lookup returns CDR1 DFQATT and CDR2 SNEGSKA (reference sequence). This CDR3 has 14 amino acids. The J segment lost 0 bases and the V segment lost 6 bases, leaving 5 bases of the junction unmatched.

This chain uses TRBV12-3 or TRBV12-4 with TRBJ2-6, with 8 bases matching TRBD2. The trim removed 5 bases at V and 4 bases at J, leaving 7 bases unmatched. This CDR3 has 16 residues. This CDR3 is CASSPPSGSGANVLTF. In DNA, the CDR3 is TGTGCCAGCAGTCCCCCTAGCGGGTCGGGGGCCAACGTCCTGACTTTC.

This clonotype has a handful of counts. The gene calls are TRBV2 and TRBJ1-2; 10 bases fit TRBD1. CDR3 length: 13 amino acids. CDR1 is SNHLY and CDR2 is FYNNEI in the germline V gene. With V trimmed by 8 bases and J by 8 bases, 8 bases remained unmatched. The CDR3 coding sequence is TGTGCCAGCCCTTTGGGACAGGGGTTAGGCTACACCTTC. Translated, it gives CASPLGQGLGYTF.

The sample holds a few counts of this clonotype. The chain employs TRBV7-8 and TRBJ2-1; D is perhaps TRBD2 (6 bases). Between the trimmed V and J ends, which lost 0 bases and 6 bases, there was a span of 6 bases. The germline gives CDR1 SGHVS, CDR2 FQNEAQ. This CDR3 region has 13 residues. This CDR3 reads CASSLAAGNEQFF. The CDR3 DNA reads as TGTGCCAGCAGCTTAGCAGCGGGCAATGAGCAGTTCTTC.

This clonotype occurred once. The germline gene is not matched at one end of the junction; a read error may be the cause. The rearrangement links TRBV12-3 or TRBV12-4 to TRBJ1-4, with D possibly matching TRBD1 (5 bases). This CDR3 has 16 residues. CDR3 residues: CAGSPGVPARGKKLFF. The DNA for the CDR3 is TGTGCCGGCAGTCCCGGGGTGCCAGCGAGGGGTAAAAAACTGTTTTTT.

V usage is TRBV18 and J usage is TRBJ1-1; D is possibly TRBD1 (5 bases). V lost 1 base and J lost 1, with 16 bases in between. CDR1 KGHSH and CDR2 LQKENI come from the germline V gene. The length of the CDR3 is 17 residues. In DNA, the CDR3 is TGTGCCAGCTCACCACGAGGGGCCACTACTCAGAACACTGAAGCTTTCTTT. Its translation: CASSPRGATTQNTEAFF.

The chain links TRBV10-2 to TRBJ1-4; 9 nucleotides line up with TRBD1. V trimming: 2 bases; J trimming: 8 bases; junction bases outside the gene matches: 18. Germline V lookup: CDR1 WSHSY, CDR2 SAAADI. This CDR3 region has 19 residues. The CDR3, as DNA: TGCGCCAGCAGTGAGAGGCCAGGACAGGGGACCTGGGCCCCAGAAAAACTGTTTTTT. Its translation is CASSERPGQGTWAPEKLFF.

This chain connects TRBV3-1 to TRBJ2-1; 10 bases line up with TRBD2. Germline CDR1 LGHDT, CDR2 YNNKEL (reference sequence). The trim removed 0 bases at V and 9 bases at J, leaving 8 bases unmatched. The CDR3 consists of 16 residues. The CDR3 is CASSQDPAGGRGEQFF. CDR3 coding DNA: TGTGCCAGCAGCCAAGATCCAGCGGGAGGGCGGGGTGAGCAGTTCTTC.

This clonotype has a handful of counts. The genes are TRBV12-3 or TRBV12-4 and TRBJ1-2; D perhaps matches TRBD1 (5 bases). V shed 5 bases and J shed 8 bases, with 12 bases lying between them. The CDR3 sequence is 12 residues long. The CDR3 nucleotides read TGTGCCAGCAGTGGGGGGGTCTGGGGCTACACCTTC. It is translated as CASSGGVWGYTF.

This clonotype has only a few counts. V usage is TRBV30 and J usage is TRBJ1-4; D is unclear. This CDR3 is 13 amino acids long. CDR1 and CDR2 (germline): GTSNPN, SVGIG (reference sequence). V lost 1 base to trimming and J lost 4 bases, with 7 bases between them. CDR3 amino acids: CAWSGALNEKLFF. The CDR3 DNA reads TGTGCCTGGAGTGGGGCTCTTAATGAAAAACTGTTTTTT.

The rearrangement links TRBV29-1 to TRBJ1-2; D remains unclear. CDR1 and CDR2 (germline): SQVTM, ANQGSEA. The CDR3 sequence is 11 residues long. Trimming cost V 5 bases and J 6 bases, with 10 bases left between them. CDR3: CSVWGENGYTF. Here the CDR3 DNA reads TGCAGCGTTTGGGGAGAGAATGGCTACACCTTC.